This T cell receptor beta chain appears in the sequencing data of a study of OX40 agonist ivuxolimab in advanced cancers. This CDR3 region has 16 residues. V shed 1 base and J 5 bases; nucleotides not matched to a gene: 6. Per germline, CDR1 LNHDA and CDR2 SQIVND (reference sequence). Produced via immunoSEQ multiplex PCR; TCRdb's table is partial and in-frame only. The table has more than 85,000 clones, roughly 90% seen once. Sequences were derived from CD4+ or CD8+ T cells sorted from blood, sampled in a trial of the OX40 agonist ivuxolimab. The genes are TRBV19 and TRBJ2-5, with 11 bases lining up with TRBD2. This sequence originates from an adult with an advanced solid tumor such as melanoma, head and neck, liver or kidney cancer. CDR3 residues: CASSIAGLAAGETQYF. The CDR3 bases are TGTGCCAGTAGTATAGCGGGACTAGCGGCAGGGGAGACCCAGTACTTC.